These 21 T cell receptor beta chains share one sample of origin, sequenced in a study of T cells in Graves' hyperthyroidism and ophthalmopathy. Researchers took RNA transcripts and amplified the TCR beta CDR3 regions from them. With the HTBI primer set, the TCR CDR3 went through a first round of RT-PCR. MiXCR, applied by TCRdb to the multiplex PCR reads, yields one record per CDR3 protein. This sample has 300,000 to 400,000 distinct CDR3 sequences, with less than 15% found just once. Material: blood. These TCRs come from a woman aged 18-29 years with Graves' hyperthyroidism.

This clonotype has at least ten counts. This chain connects TRBV12-3 or TRBV12-4 to TRBJ2-3; 11 nucleotides match TRBD2. J gave up 7 bases and V 2 bases, and 8 bases lay outside the gene matches. The CDR3 runs to 16 residues. CDR3 sequence: CASSLFLGTSGNTQYF. CDR3 DNA: TGTGCCAGCAGTTTATTTTTAGGGACTAGCGGAAATACGCAGTATTTT.

This clonotype was recorded many times. The chain recombines TRBV7-9 with TRBJ2-7; 11 bases are a match to TRBD2. CDR1 is SEHNR and CDR2 is FQNEAQ in the germline V gene (reference sequence). The V gene end was trimmed by 6 bases and the J gene end by 0 bases; junction bases not matched to a gene: 4. The CDR3 loop spans 15 amino acids. CDR3 protein: CASRSSGGSSYEQYF. The CDR3 nucleotides read TGTGCCAGCAGATCTAGCGGGGGGAGCTCCTACGAGCAGTACTTC. Complete variable domain (other parts from reference TRBV7-9 and TRBJ2-7): DTGVSQNPRHKITKRGQNVTFRCDPISEHNRLYWYRQTLGQGPEFLTYFQNEAQLEKSRLLSDRFSAERPKGSFSTLEIQRTEQGDSAMYLCASRSSGGSSYEQYFGPGTRLTVT.

This clonotype was recorded many times. The V call is TRBV6-5, the J call TRBJ2-1; 12 bases map to TRBD2. After removal of 2 bases from V and 6 bases from J, the junction contained 11 bases not matched to a gene. This CDR3 is 18 amino acids long. CDR1 MNHEY and CDR2 SVGAGI come from the germline V gene. As DNA, the CDR3 is TGTGCCAGCAGTTACCTTCAGTCGCTAGCGGGGGGGGGCAATGAGCAGTTCTTC. The encoded protein is CASSYLQSLAGGGNEQFF.

There are many counts of this clonotype. V usage is TRBV24-1 and J usage is TRBJ2-5, with TRBD2 matching 13 bases. J was trimmed by 0 bases and V by 3 bases; bases with no gene match: 0. The CDR3 length is 16 residues. CDR1 is KGHDR, CDR2 SFDVKD, per germline. The CDR3 reads CATSDGLAGDQETQYF. The CDR3 DNA is TGTGCCACCAGTGATGGACTAGCGGGGGACCAAGAGACCCAGTACTTC.

This clonotype was observed many times. The genes are TRBV20-1 and TRBJ2-1; 12 bases agree with TRBD2. The CDR3 contains 16 residues. The germline V gene has CDR1 DFQATT and CDR2 SNEGSKA (reference sequence). Trimming removed 3 bases from V and 8 bases from J; junction bases left unmatched: 11. Here the CDR3 DNA reads TGCAGTGCTAGCACCGCTCCGGGACTAGCGGGTCATGAGCAGTTCTTC. Translation: CSASTAPGLAGHEQFF.

The CDR3, as DNA: TGCAGTGCTCCGGGACAGGGAATCCCTGGGGCCAACGTCCTGACTTTC. It encodes CSAPGQGIPGANVLTF. V and J are TRBV20-1 and TRBJ2-6; 9 nucleotides align to TRBD1. Germline CDR1 reads DFQATT; CDR2 reads SNEGSKA (reference sequence). V was pared by 5 bases and J by 2 bases, with 7 bases of the junction left unmatched. The CDR3 covers 16 residues.

This clonotype has ten or more counts. The V call is TRBV5-1, the J call TRBJ1-6; D is unresolved. Trimming left V 7 bases short and J 9 bases short, with 20 bases between. Germline V lookup: CDR1 SGHRS, CDR2 YFSETQ. The CDR3 covers 15 residues. This chain's CDR3 is CASRAGQEAVSPLHF. The CDR3, as DNA: TGCGCCAGCCGGGCCGGGCAGGAAGCGGTTTCACCCCTCCACTTT. Using reference TRBV5-1 and TRBJ1-6 for the parts outside the CDR3, the full variable domain is KAGVTQTPRYLIKTRGQQVTLSCSPISGHRSVSWYQQTPGQGLQFLFEYFSETQRNKGNFPGRFSGRQFSNSRSEMNVSTLELGDSALYLCASRAGQEAVSPLHFGNGTRLTVT.

This clonotype was counted many times. This chain connects TRBV18 to TRBJ2-3; D not resolved. The CDR3 is 14 amino acids. Trimming pared 6 bases from V and 4 bases from J, leaving 14 bases between. CDR1 and CDR2 (germline): KGHSH, LQKENI. The CDR3 reads CASSELRSPDTQYF. CDR3 nucleotides: TGTGCCAGCTCCGAGCTGCGCTCCCCAGATACGCAGTATTTT.

The sample holds many counts of this clonotype. This chain joins TRBV20-1 and TRBJ1-2, with TRBD1 matching 12 bases. V gave up 5 bases and J gave up 7 bases; unmatched junction bases: 17. Germline lookup yields CDR1 DFQATT and CDR2 SNEGSKA (reference sequence). CDR3 size: 17 residues. As DNA, the CDR3 is TGCAGTGCTCAAGAATACCCCGGGACAGGGGGCGCGGGTGGCTACACCTTC. It translates to CSAQEYPGTGGAGGYTF.

The chain links TRBV3-1 to TRBJ2-3; TRBD2 aligns across 8 bases. Germline CDR1 reads LGHDT; CDR2 reads YNNKEL (reference sequence). The CDR3 runs 14 residues. V shed 5 bases and J 2 bases; nucleotides not matched to a gene: 3. This CDR3 is CASSRLAHTDTQYF. The CDR3 nucleotides read TGTGCCAGCAGCAGACTAGCGCACACAGATACGCAGTATTTT.

The chain combines TRBV9 with TRBJ2-1, with 12 bases lining up with TRBD2. CDR3 length: 15 amino acids. V lost 4 bases, J lost 10 bases, and 9 bases stayed unmatched. Germline CDR1 is SGDLS and CDR2 is YYNGEE. DNA for the CDR3: TGTGCCAGCAGCCCACGACTAGCGGGAGATGGAGAGCAGTTCTTC. Its translation: CASSPRLAGDGEQFF.

This clonotype was seen many times. The chain has TRBV2 and TRBJ1-4; D perhaps matches TRBD1 (6 bases). The CDR3 has 15 residues. The ends were cut back, 4 bases at V and 5 bases at J, with 14 bases in the middle. Per germline, CDR1 SNHLY and CDR2 FYNNEI. CDR3 nucleotides: TGTGCCAGCAGTGGATCGCCAGGGGTGAATGAAAAACTGTTTTTT. Its protein is CASSGSPGVNEKLFF.

This clonotype was detected ten times or more. This rearrangement joins TRBV14 to TRBJ1-1; D call uncertain. V was clipped by 3 bases and J by 1 base, with 12 bases between them. The CDR3 extends over 15 amino acids. Germline values: CDR1 SGHDN, CDR2 FVKESK. The CDR3 protein is CASSHSGFKNTEAFF. CDR3 coding DNA: TGTGCCAGCAGCCACTCTGGGTTTAAGAACACTGAAGCTTTCTTT. The full variable domain, completed using reference TRBV14 and TRBJ1-1, is EAGVTQFPSHSVIEKGQTVTLRCDPISGHDNLYWYRRVMGKEIKFLLHFVKESKQDESGMPNNRFLAERTGGTYSTLKVQPAELEDSGVYFCASSHSGFKNTEAFFGQGTRLTVV.

This clonotype was observed many times. The rearrangement uses TRBV2 and TRBJ2-5; possible D gene TRBD1, 6 bases. Germline lookup yields CDR1 SNHLY and CDR2 FYNNEI. Trimming shortened V by 6 bases and J by 4 bases, and 18 bases separated the two germline ends. CDR3 length: 15 residues. The CDR3 sequence is CASSNHRDGIETQYF. The CDR3 DNA reads as TGTGCCAGCAGCAACCACAGGGATGGGATAGAGACCCAGTACTTC.

The V gene is TRBV4-2, the J gene TRBJ1-4, with D possibly being TRBD1 (5 bases). Trimming pared 3 bases from V and 8 bases from J, leaving 19 bases between. The CDR3 runs 16 residues. Germline V gene lookup returns CDR1 LGHNA and CDR2 YNFKEQ. The CDR3: CASSHSQDPAGEKLFF. DNA for the CDR3: TGTGCCAGCAGCCACTCACAGGATCCCGCGGGAGAAAAACTGTTTTTT.

This clonotype has at least ten counts. The chain combines TRBV5-1 with TRBJ2-1; the D gene could be TRBD1 or TRBD2 (5 bases each). The germline V and J ends were trimmed by 3 bases and 6 bases, with 19 bases remaining between them. Germline V lookup: CDR1 SGHRS, CDR2 YFSETQ. The CDR3 consists of 16 residues. CDR3 bases: TGCGCCAGCAGCTCGGTCGGCAGGGTAAGCGGCAATGAGCAGTTCTTC. It codes for CASSSVGRVSGNEQFF. Using reference TRBV5-1 and TRBJ2-1 for the parts outside the CDR3, the full variable domain is KAGVTQTPRYLIKTRGQQVTLSCSPISGHRSVSWYQQTPGQGLQFLFEYFSETQRNKGNFPGRFSGRQFSNSRSEMNVSTLELGDSALYLCASSSVGRVSGNEQFFGPGTRLTVL.

In its sample, this clonotype was seen many times. The genes are TRBV5-8 and TRBJ1-5, with 7 bases identical to TRBD1. V was clipped by 3 bases and J by 3 bases; unmatched bases: 12. CDR3 length: 17 amino acids. Germline V lookup: CDR1 SGHTS, CDR2 YDEGEE. The chain's CDR3 is CASSYLSTGPLNQPQHF. The DNA of the CDR3 is TGTGCCAGCAGCTATCTATCGACAGGGCCACTCAATCAGCCCCAGCATTTT.

This clonotype was counted ten times or more. V usage is TRBV30 and J usage is TRBJ1-6; D may be TRBD1 (5 bases). Per the germline V gene, CDR1 is GTSNPN and CDR2 is SVGIG (reference sequence). The CDR3 has 12 residues. The V end lost 5 bases, the J end lost 14 bases, and 16 bases lay between the germline ends. The CDR3 DNA reads TGTGCCTGGGGTGAGGGGTCTAGGTCCCTCCACTTT. It specifies CAWGEGSRSLHF.

There are many counts of this clonotype. The chain has TRBV11-2 and TRBJ2-2; a possible D gene is TRBD2 (6 bases). CDR1 and CDR2 (germline): SGHAT, FQNNGV. V was clipped by 3 bases and J by 7 bases, with 9 bases between them. This CDR3 has 13 amino acids. In DNA form, the CDR3 reads TGTGCCAGCAGCTTTCCAGCGGGCGGGGAGCTGTTTTTT. Encoded protein: CASSFPAGGELFF. Full variable domain (outside the CDR3, taken from reference TRBV11-2 and TRBJ2-2): EAGVAQSPRYKIIEKRQSVAFWCNPISGHATLYWYQQILGQGPKLLIQFQNNGVVDDSQLPKDRFSAERLKGVDSTLKIQPAKLEDSAVYLCASSFPAGGELFFGEGSRLTVL.

This clonotype was recorded at least ten times. V gene TRBV2 combines with J gene TRBJ2-7; D perhaps matches TRBD2 (6 bases). The CDR3 sequence is 15 residues long. V was trimmed by 5 bases and J by 1 base, leaving 15 bases between them. Germline V gives CDR1 SNHLY, CDR2 FYNNEI. The DNA of the CDR3 is TGTGCCAGCAGTTACCCTGGACTACTATCCTACGAGCAGTACTTC. This gives the protein CASSYPGLLSYEQYF.

In this sample, this clonotype turned up many times. The rearrangement joins TRBV6-1 to TRBJ2-7; 9 bases are shared with TRBD1. Germline V gives CDR1 MNHNS, CDR2 SASEGT. With V trimmed by 4 bases and J by 3 bases, 4 bases remained unmatched. The CDR3 spans 14 residues. The CDR3 spells CASSGDRVNYEQYF. The CDR3 DNA follows: TGTGCCAGCAGTGGGGACAGGGTTAACTACGAGCAGTACTTC.